This passage covers 2 T cell receptor beta chains from one sample sequenced in a study of shared clonotypes between healthy human individuals. TCRdb's copy holds only in-frame clones and misses some; the assay was immunoSEQ multiplex PCR. This repertoire shows about 490,000 clones, less than 80% found once; its top ten account for less than 15%. Sequenced input: PBMCs. These receptors were taken from a woman between 40 and 50 years old in good health. Some clones in this sample may be carry-over from other donors' samples.

The V and J genes are TRBV4-2 and TRBJ2-5; TRBD2 aligns across 12 bases. This CDR3 has 15 amino acids. Per the germline V gene, CDR1 is LGHNA and CDR2 is YNFKEQ. V shed 5 bases and J 1 base; nucleotides not matched to a gene: 2. The CDR3 loop reads CASSSGLAGQETQYF. CDR3 nucleotides: TGTGCCAGCAGCTCGGGACTAGCGGGCCAAGAGACCCAGTACTTC.

The rearrangement links TRBV5-4 to TRBJ2-3, with 11 bases matching TRBD2. The CDR3 has 18 residues. Germline trimming cut 0 bases from V and 2 bases from J; bases unmatched to any gene: 8. Germline loops: CDR1 SGHNT, CDR2 YYREEE (reference sequence). The CDR3 loop reads CASSLGKGLAGYTDTQYF. The CDR3 nucleotides read TGTGCCAGCAGCTTGGGTAAAGGACTAGCGGGCTACACAGATACGCAGTATTTT.